The present T cell receptor beta chain was sequenced within a study of T cells in Graves' hyperthyroidism and ophthalmopathy. Only a few counts were recorded for this clonotype. CDR3 length equals 15 residues. Germline V CDR1 and CDR2: WSHSY, SAAADI. V lost 0 bases and J 5 bases, leaving 13 bases between the germline ends. What was amplified from RNA transcripts were TCR beta CDR3 regions. Primed by the HTBI set, a first-round RT-PCR was run on the TCR CDR3. One entry per CDR3 protein, called by TCRdb with MiXCR from the multiplex PCR reads. The table records more than 550,000 distinct CDR3 sequences, around 19% of them present only once. Patients were excluded for uncontrolled infection, other autoimmune disease, pregnancy or lactation.

The sample consisted of blood. V gene TRBV10-2 combines with J gene TRBJ1-2; no definite D call. This TCR was recovered from a woman aged 50 to 60 with Graves' hyperthyroidism that later progressed to Graves' ophthalmopathy. CDR3 bases: TGCGCCAGCAGTGAGTCGGGGATAGGACGATATGGCTACACCTTC. This encodes CASSESGIGRYGYTF.